Listed here is a single T cell receptor (beta chain). What it binds is unknown. This sample was included in a study of OX40 agonist ivuxolimab in advanced cancers. CDR1 is GTSNPN, CDR2 SVGIG, per germline (reference sequence). V lost 0 bases and J 8 bases, leaving 7 bases between the germline ends. CDR3 length: 11 residues. Study-wide points: Among the lowest peripheral clonal expansion occurred in 0.1-3.0 mg/kg partial responders.

Here immunoSEQ multiplex PCR was the method, and the copy in TCRdb shows in-frame clones only, minus some. The sample records 40,000 or so clones, about 82% being singletons. This specimen was CD4+ or CD8+ T cells sorted from blood, taken in a trial of the OX40 agonist ivuxolimab. The sequence derives from an adult with an advanced solid tumor such as melanoma, head and neck, liver or kidney cancer. The genes are TRBV30 and TRBJ1-2; D call uncertain. DNA of the CDR3: TGTGCCTGGAGTGTGGAGCTCGGCTACACCTTC. Protein product: CAWSVELGYTF.